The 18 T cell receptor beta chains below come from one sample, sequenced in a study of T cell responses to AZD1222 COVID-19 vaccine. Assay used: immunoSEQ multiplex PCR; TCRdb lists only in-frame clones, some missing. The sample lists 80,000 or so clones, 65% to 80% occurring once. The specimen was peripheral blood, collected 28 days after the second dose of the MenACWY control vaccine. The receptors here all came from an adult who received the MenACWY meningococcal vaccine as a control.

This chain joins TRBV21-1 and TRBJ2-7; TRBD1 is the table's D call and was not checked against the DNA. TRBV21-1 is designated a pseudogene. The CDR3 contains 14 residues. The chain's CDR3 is CASSKAQGAYEQYF. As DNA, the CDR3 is TGTGCCAGCAGCAAAGCACAGGGGGCCTACGAGCAGTACTTC.

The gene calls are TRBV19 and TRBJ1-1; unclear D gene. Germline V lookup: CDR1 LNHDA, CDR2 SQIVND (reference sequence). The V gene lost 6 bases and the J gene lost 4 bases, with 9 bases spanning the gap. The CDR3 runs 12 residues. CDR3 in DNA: TGTGCCAGTAGCGAGAGGGCCACTGAAGCTTTCTTT. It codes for CASSERATEAFF.

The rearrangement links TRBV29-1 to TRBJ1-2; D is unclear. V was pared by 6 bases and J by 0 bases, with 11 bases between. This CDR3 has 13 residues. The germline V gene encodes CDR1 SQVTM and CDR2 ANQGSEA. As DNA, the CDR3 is TGCAGCGTGGACGTCTCAGCTAACTATGGCTACACCTTC. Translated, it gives CSVDVSANYGYTF.

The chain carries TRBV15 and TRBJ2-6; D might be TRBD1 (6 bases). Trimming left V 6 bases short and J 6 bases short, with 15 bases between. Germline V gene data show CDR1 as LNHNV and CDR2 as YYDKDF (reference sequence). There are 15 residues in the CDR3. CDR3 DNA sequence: TGTGCCACCAGTCAGGGTCCAGGGGCGGCCAACGTCCTGACTTTC. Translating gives CATSQGPGAANVLTF.

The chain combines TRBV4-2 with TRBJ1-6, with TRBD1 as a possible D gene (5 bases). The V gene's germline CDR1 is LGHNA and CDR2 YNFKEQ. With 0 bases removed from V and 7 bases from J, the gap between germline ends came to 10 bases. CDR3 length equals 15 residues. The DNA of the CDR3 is TGTGCCAGCAGCCAAGAATCAGGGATGAATTCACCCCTCCACTTT. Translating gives CASSQESGMNSPLHF.

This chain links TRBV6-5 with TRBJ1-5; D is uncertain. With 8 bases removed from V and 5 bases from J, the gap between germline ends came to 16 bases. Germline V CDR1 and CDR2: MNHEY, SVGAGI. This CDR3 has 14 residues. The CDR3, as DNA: TGTGCCAGCGTGATGGTTGGGTTCGATCAGCCCCAGCATTTT. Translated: CASVMVGFDQPQHF.

CDR3 protein: CASSRTGTGSGEKLFF. CDR3 coding DNA: TGCGCCAGCAGCCGAACCGGGACAGGGAGTGGCGAAAAACTGTTTTTT. The chain carries TRBV4-3 and TRBJ1-4, with 9 bases fitting TRBD1. Trimming cost V 4 bases and J 8 bases; bases outside gene matches: 11. The CDR3 totals 16 residues. CDR1 LGHNA and CDR2 YSLEER come from the germline V gene.

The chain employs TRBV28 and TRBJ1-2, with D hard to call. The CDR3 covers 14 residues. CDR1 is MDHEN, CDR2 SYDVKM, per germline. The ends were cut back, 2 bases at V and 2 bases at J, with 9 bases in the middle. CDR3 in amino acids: CASSLDRTNYGYTF. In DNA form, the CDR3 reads TGTGCCAGCAGTTTAGACCGAACCAACTATGGCTACACCTTC.

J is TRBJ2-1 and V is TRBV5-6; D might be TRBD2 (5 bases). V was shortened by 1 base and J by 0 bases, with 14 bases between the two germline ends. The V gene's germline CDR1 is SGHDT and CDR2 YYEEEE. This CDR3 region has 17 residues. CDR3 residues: CASSLNDERSSYNEQFF. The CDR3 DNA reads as TGTGCCAGCAGCTTGAACGATGAGCGGAGCTCCTACAATGAGCAGTTCTTC.

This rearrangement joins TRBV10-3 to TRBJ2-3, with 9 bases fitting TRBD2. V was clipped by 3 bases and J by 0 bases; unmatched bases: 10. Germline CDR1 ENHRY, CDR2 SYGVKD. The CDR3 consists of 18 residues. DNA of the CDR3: TGTGCCATCAGTGATCCCTCTCGTAGCGGGGGAAGCACAGATACGCAGTATTTT. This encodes CAISDPSRSGGSTDTQYF.

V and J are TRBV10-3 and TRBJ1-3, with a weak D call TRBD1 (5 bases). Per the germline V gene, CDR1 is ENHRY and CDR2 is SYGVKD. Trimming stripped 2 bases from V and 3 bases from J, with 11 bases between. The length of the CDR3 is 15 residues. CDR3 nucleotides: TGTGCCATCAGTGAGGCGGGGCTGGGTGGAAACACCATATATTTT. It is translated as CAISEAGLGGNTIYF.

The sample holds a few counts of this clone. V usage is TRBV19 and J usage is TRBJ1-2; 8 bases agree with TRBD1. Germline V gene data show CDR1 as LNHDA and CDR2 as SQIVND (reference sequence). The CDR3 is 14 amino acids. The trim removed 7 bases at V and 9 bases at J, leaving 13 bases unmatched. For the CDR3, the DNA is TGTGCCAGTACCCCCTCCCAGGGGGCGCGAAGCTACACCTTC. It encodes CASTPSQGARSYTF.

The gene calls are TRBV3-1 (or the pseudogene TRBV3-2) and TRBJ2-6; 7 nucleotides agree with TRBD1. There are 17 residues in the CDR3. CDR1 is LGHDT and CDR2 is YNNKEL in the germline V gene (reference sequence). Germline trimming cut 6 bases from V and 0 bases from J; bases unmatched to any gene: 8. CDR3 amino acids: CASSGDSRRSGANVLTF. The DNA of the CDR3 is TGTGCCAGCAGTGGGGACAGTCGACGCTCTGGGGCCAACGTCCTGACTTTC.

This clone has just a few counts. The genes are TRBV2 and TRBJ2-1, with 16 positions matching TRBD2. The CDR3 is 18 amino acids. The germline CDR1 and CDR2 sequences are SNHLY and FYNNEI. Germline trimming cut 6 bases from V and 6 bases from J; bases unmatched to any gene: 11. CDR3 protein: CASRRADGTSGRGNEQFF. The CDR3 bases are TGTGCCAGCAGACGCGCGGACGGGACTAGCGGGAGGGGCAATGAGCAGTTCTTC. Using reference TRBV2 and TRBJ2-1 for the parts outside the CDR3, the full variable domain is EPEVTQTPSHQVTQMGQEVILRCVPISNHLYFYWYRQILGQKVEFLVSFYNNEISEKSEIFDDQFSVERPDGSNFTLKIRSTKLEDSAMYFCASRRADGTSGRGNEQFFGPGTRLTVL.

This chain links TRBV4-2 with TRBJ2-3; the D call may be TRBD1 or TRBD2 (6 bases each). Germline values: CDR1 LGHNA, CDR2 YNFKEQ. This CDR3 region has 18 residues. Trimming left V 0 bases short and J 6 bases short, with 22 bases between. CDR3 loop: CASSQDHGAGRGGDTQYF. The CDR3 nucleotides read TGTGCCAGCAGCCAAGATCACGGGGCCGGCAGGGGAGGTGATACGCAGTATTTT.

The CDR3 region has the DNA TGCGCCAGCAAGGGGGGGGCCGCAACTGAAGCTTTCTTT. Translation gives CASKGGAATEAFF. The V call is TRBV5-1, the J call TRBJ1-1; a possible D gene is TRBD1 (6 bases). The CDR3 contains 13 residues. Deletions cut 6 bases from V and 5 bases from J, with 14 bases between. Looked up from germline, CDR1 is SGHRS and CDR2 is YFSETQ.

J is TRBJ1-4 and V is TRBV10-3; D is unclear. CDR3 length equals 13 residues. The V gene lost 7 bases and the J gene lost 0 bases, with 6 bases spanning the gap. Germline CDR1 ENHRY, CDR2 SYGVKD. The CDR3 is CAIKAATNEKLFF. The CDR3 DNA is TGTGCCATCAAGGCAGCAACTAATGAAAAACTGTTTTTT.

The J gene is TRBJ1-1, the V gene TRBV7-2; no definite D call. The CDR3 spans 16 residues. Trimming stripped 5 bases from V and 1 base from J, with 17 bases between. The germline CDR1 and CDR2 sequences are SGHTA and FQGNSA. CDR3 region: CASSQNGADRNTEAFF. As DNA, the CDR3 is TGTGCCAGCAGCCAAAACGGTGCTGATAGGAACACTGAAGCTTTCTTT.